This T cell receptor beta chain was identified during a study of blood T cells in healthy people across ages (dated by TCRdb to the mid-2010s). The study in broad terms: In model experiments, roughly one uniquely barcoded TCR beta cDNA molecule per two T cells was captured by template switching. Using deep sequencing normalized with unique cDNA molecular identifiers, the study measured how TCR beta repertoire diversity changes with age. The donors were split into four age groups: young (average about 16 years), middle-aged (about 40), aged (more than 60) and long-lived (approximately 80). To avoid experimental bias, donors of different ages were distributed randomly across sequencing lanes. Two additional independent replicas of 1 million unique cDNA reads from the same blood draw were analyzed for two donors (one aged 18 to 30 and one aged 80 or older).

Broader findings and caveats from the paper: Observed TCR beta diversity per million T cells fell roughly linearly with age, and a significant reduction was already apparent by age approximately 40. Because donor CMV infection status was unknown, age-related changes in expanded clonotypes were potentially confounded. Conclusive comparison of naive and antigen-experienced compartments was prevented by the profiling of bulk unsorted PBMCs. A strong correlation was found between observed TCR beta diversity and the percentage of naive T cells measured by flow cytometry. Total diversity estimates from one million sequenced T cells were considered lower bounds and underestimates. Compared with the aged group, the long-lived group had more naive CD4+ T cells, fewer expanded clones and increased TCR diversity, suggesting age selection.

A note on this clonotype: Its antigen specificity is not known. This may be a read error: a much more frequent sequence differs by one nucleotide.

The approximately 39 donors, aged about 6 to 95 years, were systemically healthy Caucasian individuals from Russia. Each donor gave about 11 milliliters of peripheral blood, drawn into EDTA-treated Vacutainer tubes. Ficoll-Paque density-gradient centrifugation was used to isolate PBMCs, with at least 7 million obtained per sample. Trizol reagent was used to extract total RNA from the PBMCs, yielding at least 5.5 micrograms per sample. Naive CD45RAhigh/CD27high T cell percentages were measured by flow cytometry on a PBMC aliquot from every donor. The library was generated by 5' RACE. The sample was run on an Illumina HiSeq 2500. A second PCR of about 7 to 12 cycles was run with a J-beta primer mix and a sample-barcoded 5' primer. A template-switch 5' adaptor carrying 12 random nucleotides introduced a unique molecular identifier onto each TCR beta cDNA molecule. Each sample yielded at least 2.5 million CDR3-containing paired-end reads. The Mint cDNA synthesis kit, primed by a TRBC-specific oligonucleotide, was used to synthesize first-strand cDNA from all RNA. Following uracil-DNA glycosylase treatment, a first 18-cycle PCR with universal primers M1SS and BC2_uni_R was performed on all cDNA. For the original study's pipeline: For normalization, 1 million high-quality reads, each with a distinct molecular identifier, were randomly selected from each sample. Reads with shared molecular identifiers were discarded instead of being binned into consensus sequences. CDR3 identification, clonotype clustering and error correction used MiTCR with a Q25 quality threshold and the strictest error-elimination algorithm. A nonparametric unseen species model using Euler transformation provided a lower-bound estimate of total TCR beta diversity. Through fastp at Q25 and MiXCR, TCRdb rebuilt clones from the public reads, retaining in-frame beta chains. Duplicate CDR3 protein sequences are folded into a single record with the most common DNA and genes. TCRdb's processing, not the authors', yielded these V and J calls. Present in this sample are around 900,000 distinct CDR3 sequences, under 30% of which were seen just once. The ten top clones hold 15% to 20% of the sample.

Looking up the germline V gene yields CDR1 SGHTA and CDR2 FQGNSA. Taken from cysteine to phenylalanine, the CDR3 has 17 residues. The only DNA kept is the CDR3, 51 bases in frame from the first base. The V and J ends are trimmed by 1 base and 0 bases, leaving 10 bases between them. The chain was built from TRBV7-2 and TRBJ1-6; there is no confident call for the D gene. The source material was blood. This receptor was identified in a woman aged 80 or older in good health. The DNA reads TGTGCCAGCAGCTTAGGCGACCGGGGCTCCTATAATTCACCCCTCCACTTT. Translated, it gives CASSLGDRGSYNSPLHF.